These 12 T cell receptor beta chains came from one sample sequenced in a study of blood T cell repertoires in COVID-19. Data came from immunoSEQ multiplex PCR; TCRdb stores just in-frame clones and leaves some out. The sample lists more than 25,000 clones, 65% to 90% seen once, with more than 6.5% in the top ten. The sequenced sample was peripheral blood. The source of these receptors is a man in his 60s with active COVID-19.

The rearrangement links TRBV7-9 to TRBJ2-1; TRBD2 aligns across 7 bases. Germline CDR1 SEHNR, CDR2 FQNEAQ (reference sequence). The length of the CDR3 is 14 residues. Trimming removed 5 bases from V and 4 bases from J; junction bases left unmatched: 5. As DNA, the CDR3 is TGTGCCAGCAGCATGGGACTACAATACAATGAGCAGTTCTTC. It is translated as CASSMGLQYNEQFF. The full variable domain, in which reference TRBV7-9 and TRBJ2-1 provide the parts outside the CDR3, is DTGVSQNPRHKITKRGQNVTFRCDPISEHNRLYWYRQTLGQGPEFLTYFQNEAQLEKSRLLSDRFSAERPKGSFSTLEIQRTEQGDSAMYLCASSMGLQYNEQFFGPGTRLTVL.

The gene calls are TRBV28 and TRBJ1-5, with 7 bases identical to TRBD1. The CDR3 is 15 amino acids. CDR1 is MDHEN and CDR2 is SYDVKM in the germline V gene. V shed 7 bases and J 2 bases; nucleotides not matched to a gene: 8. Here the CDR3 reads CASTGGPVGNQPQHF. The CDR3 DNA is TGTGCCAGCACAGGGGGGCCGGTGGGCAATCAGCCCCAGCATTTT.

This clone was observed a handful of times. The chain carries TRBV27 and TRBJ1-5; no definite D call. V was cut by 2 bases and J by 6 bases, with 5 bases left in between. The CDR3 is 12 amino acids. The germline V gene encodes CDR1 MNHEY and CDR2 SMNVEV (reference sequence). DNA of the CDR3: TGTGCCAGCAGTTTACGGGGTCAGCCCCAGCATTTT. This encodes CASSLRGQPQHF.

The V gene is TRBV2, the J gene TRBJ2-3, with D hard to call. Germline lookup yields CDR1 SNHLY and CDR2 FYNNEI. Deletions cut 9 bases from V and 2 bases from J, with 9 bases between. The CDR3 length is 12 residues. CDR3: CASELYTDTQYF. CDR3 bases: TGTGCCAGTGAGCTTTACACAGATACGCAGTATTTT.

V and J are TRBV7-3 and TRBJ2-3, with no clear D. V was clipped by 0 bases and J by 6 bases, with 10 bases between them. The CDR3 totals 14 residues. Germline loops: CDR1 SGHTA, CDR2 FQGTGA. In DNA form, the CDR3 reads TGTGCCAGCAGCTTAACGAACGGTCGGGATACGCAGTATTTT. Protein: CASSLTNGRDTQYF. Full variable domain (remainder filled in from reference TRBV7-3 and TRBJ2-3): GAGVSQTPSNKVTEKGKYVELRCDPISGHTALYWYRQSLGQGPEFLIYFQGTGAADDSGLPNDRFFAVRPEGSVSTLKIQRTERGDSAVYLCASSLTNGRDTQYFGPGTRLTVL.

This sequence joins TRBV19 and TRBJ2-1, with 7 bases fitting TRBD1. V lost 5 bases, J lost 6 bases, and 7 bases stayed unmatched. The CDR3 runs 14 residues. The germline V gene encodes CDR1 LNHDA and CDR2 SQIVND (reference sequence). Written as DNA, the CDR3 is TGTGCCAGTAGTTCCACAGGGGACATCAATGAGCAGTTCTTC. Amino acids: CASSSTGDINEQFF.

The chain joins TRBV28 to TRBJ2-4; D call uncertain. The V end was cut by 6 bases, the J end by 9 bases, with 15 bases between. CDR1 and CDR2 from the germline V gene are MDHEN and SYDVKM. This CDR3 spans 13 amino acids. The CDR3 loop reads CASRAGQLGIQYF. The CDR3 nucleotides are TGTGCCAGCAGAGCAGGCCAGTTGGGCATTCAGTACTTC.

This chain connects TRBV24-1 to TRBJ2-1, with D possibly matching TRBD2 (6 bases). Germline V lookup: CDR1 KGHDR, CDR2 SFDVKD. V shed 2 bases and J shed 1 base, with 20 bases lying between them. The CDR3 consists of 19 residues. The CDR3 DNA follows: TGTGCCACCAGTGATTCCCGGGACTTCCCAAAACGGTCCTACAATGAGCAGTTCTTC. Its translation: CATSDSRDFPKRSYNEQFF.

The chain combines TRBV27 with TRBJ1-1; a possible D gene is TRBD1 (5 bases). Germline V gives CDR1 MNHEY, CDR2 SMNVEV (reference sequence). V was cut by 2 bases and J by 1 base, with 5 bases left in between. The length of the CDR3 is 13 residues. DNA of the CDR3: TGTGCCAGCAGTTTAAGGGGGAACACTGAAGCTTTCTTT. It encodes CASSLRGNTEAFF.

This chain links TRBV29-1 with TRBJ1-1, with 8 bases fitting TRBD1. V gave up 1 base and J gave up 11 bases; unmatched junction bases: 12. CDR1 and CDR2 (germline): SQVTM, ANQGSEA. CDR3 size: 14 residues. CDR3 DNA: TGCAGCGTTGAAGGGGAGACAGGGGCGGGTAGGGCTTTCTTT. The encoded protein is CSVEGETGAGRAFF.

The DNA of the CDR3 is TGCGCCAGCAGCTTACGGGGGACCGTTGGCTACGAGCAGTACTTC. As protein: CASSLRGTVGYEQYF. This sequence joins TRBV5-1 and TRBJ2-7; D perhaps matches TRBD2 (6 bases). Germline V gene data show CDR1 as SGHRS and CDR2 as YFSETQ. This CDR3 has 15 amino acids. V was trimmed by 2 bases and J by 3 bases, leaving 15 bases between them. The complete variable domain, with remaining parts taken from reference TRBV5-1 and TRBJ2-7, reads KAGVTQTPRYLIKTRGQQVTLSCSPISGHRSVSWYQQTPGQGLQFLFEYFSETQRNKGNFPGRFSGRQFSNSRSEMNVSTLELGDSALYLCASSLRGTVGYEQYFGPGTRLTVT.

CDR3 in DNA: TGTGCCAGCAGACAGGGCAGCGAAAAACTGTTTTTT. It encodes CASRQGSEKLFF. The chain employs TRBV12-3 or TRBV12-4 and TRBJ1-4; D is possibly TRBD1 (6 bases). V was pared by 6 bases and J by 8 bases, with 10 bases between. The CDR3 sequence is 12 residues long.